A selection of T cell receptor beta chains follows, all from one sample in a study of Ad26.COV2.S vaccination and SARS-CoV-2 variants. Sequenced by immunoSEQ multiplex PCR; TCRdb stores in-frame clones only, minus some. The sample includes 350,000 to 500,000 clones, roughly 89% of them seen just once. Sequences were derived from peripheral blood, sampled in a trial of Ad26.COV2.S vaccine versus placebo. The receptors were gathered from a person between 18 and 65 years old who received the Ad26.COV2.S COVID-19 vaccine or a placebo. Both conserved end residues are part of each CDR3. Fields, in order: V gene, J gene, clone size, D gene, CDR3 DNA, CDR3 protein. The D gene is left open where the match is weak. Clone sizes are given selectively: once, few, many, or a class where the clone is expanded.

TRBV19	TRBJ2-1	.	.	TGTGCCAGTAGTATGAGCTCCTACAATGAGCAGTTCTTC	CASSMSSYNEQFF
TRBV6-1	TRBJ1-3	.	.	TGTGCCAGCAGTGAAGTTTTCGCAGGGTTCTCTGGAAACACCATATATTTT	CASSEVFAGFSGNTIYF
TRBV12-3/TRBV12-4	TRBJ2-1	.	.	TGTGCCAGCAGTTGGGGGGGGCTCAATGAGCAGTTCTTC	CASSWGGLNEQFF
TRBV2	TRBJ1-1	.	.	TGTGCCAGCAGTGGTCTTGGATTAGGCACTGAAGCTTTCTTT	CASSGLGLGTEAFF
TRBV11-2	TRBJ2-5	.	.	TGTGCCAGCAGCTTACTCGTAAGGGGAGAGACCCAGTACTTC	CASSLLVRGETQYF
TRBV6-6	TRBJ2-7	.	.	TGTGCCAGCAGTTACTCCGGACCTAGCTCCTACGAGCAGTACTTC	CASSYSGPSSYEQYF
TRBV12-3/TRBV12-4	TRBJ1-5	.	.	TGTGCCAGCAGTTCTCAGGGAAATCAGCCCCAGCATTTT	CASSSQGNQPQHF
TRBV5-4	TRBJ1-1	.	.	TGTGCCAGCAGCTGGGACCTTCTGAACACTGAAGCTTTCTTT	CASSWDLLNTEAFF
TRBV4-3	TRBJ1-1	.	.	TGCGCCAGCAGCCAAGTAAGAGATACTGAAGCTTTCTTT	CASSQVRDTEAFF
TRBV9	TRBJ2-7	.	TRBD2	TGTGCCAGCAGCGTGACTGGGCACGCCAGCGGGGGGTCTTTCGAGCAGTACTTC	CASSVTGHASGGSFEQYF
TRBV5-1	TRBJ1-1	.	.	TGCGCCAGCAGCTTCGAAGGCACTGAAGCTTTCTTT	CASSFEGTEAFF
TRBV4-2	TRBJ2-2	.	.	TGTGCCAGCAGCCAAGATCAGGGGACTACTTTCGGGGAGCTGTTTTTT	CASSQDQGTTFGELFF
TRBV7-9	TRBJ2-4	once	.	TGTGCCAGCAGCTTCGGGGTGGGGGCGACGGGAAACATTCAGTACTTC	CASSFGVGATGNIQYF
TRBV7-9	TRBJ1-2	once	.	TGTGCCAGCAGCTTAGCCAGAGCTAACTATGGCTACACCTTC	CASSLARANYGYTF
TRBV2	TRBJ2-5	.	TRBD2	TGTGCCAGCGGTCGGGGACTAGCGGGGGTTCAAGAGACCCAGTACTTC	CASGRGLAGVQETQYF
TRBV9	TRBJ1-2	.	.	TGTGCCAGCACCCCTAGCCCTACAACGCCGGGGGGCTACACCTTC	CASTPSPTTPGGYTF
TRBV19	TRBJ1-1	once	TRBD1	TGTGCCAGTAGTACCTCGGACAGGGGGAACACTGAAGCTTTCTTT	CASSTSDRGNTEAFF
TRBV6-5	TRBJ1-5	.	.	TGTGCCACCGGGGGGTGGATTGAGCCCCAGCATTTT	CATGGWIEPQHF
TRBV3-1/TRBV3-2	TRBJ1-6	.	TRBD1	TGTGCCAGCGCTAGTCCGGGACAGCGAAATTCACCCCTCCACTTT	CASASPGQRNSPLHF